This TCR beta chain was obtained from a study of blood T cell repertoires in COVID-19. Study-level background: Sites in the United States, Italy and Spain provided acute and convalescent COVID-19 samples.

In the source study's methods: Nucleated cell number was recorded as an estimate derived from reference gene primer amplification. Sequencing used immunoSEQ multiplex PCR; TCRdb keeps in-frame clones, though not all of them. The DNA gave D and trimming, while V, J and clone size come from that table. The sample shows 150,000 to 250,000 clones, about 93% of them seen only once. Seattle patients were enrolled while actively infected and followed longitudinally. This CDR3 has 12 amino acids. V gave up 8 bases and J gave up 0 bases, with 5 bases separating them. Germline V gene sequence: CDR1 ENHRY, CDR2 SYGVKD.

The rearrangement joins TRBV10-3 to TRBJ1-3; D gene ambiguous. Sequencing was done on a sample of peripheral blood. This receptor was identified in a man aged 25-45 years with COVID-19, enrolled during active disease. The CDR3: CAISTSGNTIYF. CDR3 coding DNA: TGTGCCATCTCTACCTCTGGAAACACCATATATTTT.